This entry features one TCR beta chain sequence. Its antigen is currently unknown. This sample was included in a study of T cell responses to AZD1222 COVID-19 vaccine. V lost 3 bases and J 2 bases, leaving 7 bases between the germline ends. This CDR3 is built from 13 residues. The germline V gene encodes CDR1 WNHNN and CDR2 SYGVQD (reference sequence). Method: immunoSEQ multiplex PCR; TCRdb's copy keeps in-frame clones and lacks some. The sample records 85,000 to 100,000 clones, 70% to 90% being singletons. Findings and limits, study-wide: With two AZD1222 doses given, Spike-specific TCR breadth and depth both rose.

This sample comprised peripheral blood, obtained on day 0 of AZD1222 vaccination. The V gene is TRBV10-1, the J gene TRBJ1-2; TRBD1 might be the D (6 bases). The TCR sequence derives from an adult in good health. This CDR3 is CASSEDRNYGYTF. DNA for the CDR3: TGCGCCAGCAGTGAAGACAGGAACTATGGCTACACCTTC.